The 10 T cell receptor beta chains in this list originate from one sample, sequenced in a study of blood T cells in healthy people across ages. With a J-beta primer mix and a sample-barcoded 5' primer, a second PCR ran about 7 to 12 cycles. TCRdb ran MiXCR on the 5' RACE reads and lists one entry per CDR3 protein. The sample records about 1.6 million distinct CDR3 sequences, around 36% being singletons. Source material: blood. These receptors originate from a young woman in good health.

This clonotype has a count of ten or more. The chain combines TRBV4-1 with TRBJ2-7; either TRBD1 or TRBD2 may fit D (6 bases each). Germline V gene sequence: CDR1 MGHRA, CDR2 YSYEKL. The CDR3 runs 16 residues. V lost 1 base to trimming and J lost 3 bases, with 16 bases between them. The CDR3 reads CASSQALRGLNYEQYF. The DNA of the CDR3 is TGCGCCAGCAGCCAAGCACTCAGGGGACTTAACTACGAGCAGTACTTC.

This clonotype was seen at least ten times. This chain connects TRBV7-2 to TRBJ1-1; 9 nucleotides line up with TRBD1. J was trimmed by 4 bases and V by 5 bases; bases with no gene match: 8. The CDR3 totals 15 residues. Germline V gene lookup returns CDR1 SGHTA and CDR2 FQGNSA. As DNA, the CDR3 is TGTGCCAGCAGCCCTATAAACAGGGGGCTCACTGAAGCTTTCTTT. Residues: CASSPINRGLTEAFF.

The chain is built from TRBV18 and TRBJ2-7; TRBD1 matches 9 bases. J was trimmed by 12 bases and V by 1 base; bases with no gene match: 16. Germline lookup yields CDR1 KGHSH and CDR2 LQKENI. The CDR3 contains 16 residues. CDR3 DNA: TGTGCCAGCTCACCACTAACCGGGACAGGGCAAGAGACCCGGTACTTC. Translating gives CASSPLTGTGQETRYF.

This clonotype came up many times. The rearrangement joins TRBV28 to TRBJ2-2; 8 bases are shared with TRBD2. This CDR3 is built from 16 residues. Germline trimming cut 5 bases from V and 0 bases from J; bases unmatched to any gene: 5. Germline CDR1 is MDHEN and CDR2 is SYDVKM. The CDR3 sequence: CASSQAGASNTGELFF. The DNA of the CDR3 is TGTGCCAGCAGTCAAGCGGGAGCTTCGAACACCGGGGAGCTGTTTTTT.

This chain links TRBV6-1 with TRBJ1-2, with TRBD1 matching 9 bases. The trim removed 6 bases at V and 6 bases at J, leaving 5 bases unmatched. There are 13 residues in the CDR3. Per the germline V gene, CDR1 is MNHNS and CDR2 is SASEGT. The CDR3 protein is CASSYDRGDGYTF. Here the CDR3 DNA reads TGTGCCAGCAGCTATGACAGGGGGGATGGCTACACCTTC.

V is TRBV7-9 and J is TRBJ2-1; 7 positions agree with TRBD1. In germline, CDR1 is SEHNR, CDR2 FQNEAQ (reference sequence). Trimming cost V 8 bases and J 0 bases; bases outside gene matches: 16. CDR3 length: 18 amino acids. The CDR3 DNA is TGTGCCAGCGATAAAAAAGGGGACAGACAAATCTCCTACAATGAGCAGTTCTTC. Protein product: CASDKKGDRQISYNEQFF.

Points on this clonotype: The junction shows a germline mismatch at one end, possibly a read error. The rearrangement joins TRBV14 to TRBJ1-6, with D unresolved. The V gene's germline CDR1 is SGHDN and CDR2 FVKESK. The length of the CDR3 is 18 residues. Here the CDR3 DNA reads TGTGCCAGCAGCCAGCCTGATGTCCTGAGCTCCTATAATTCACCCCCCCACTTT. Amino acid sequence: CASSQPDVLSSYNSPPHF.

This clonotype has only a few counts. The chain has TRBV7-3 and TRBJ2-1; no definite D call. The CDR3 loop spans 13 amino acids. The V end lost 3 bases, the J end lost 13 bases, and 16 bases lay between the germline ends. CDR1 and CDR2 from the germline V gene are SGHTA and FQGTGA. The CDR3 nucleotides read TGTGCCAGCAGCTTGTCCCTTGCAAAGACCCAGTTCTTC. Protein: CASSLSLAKTQFF.

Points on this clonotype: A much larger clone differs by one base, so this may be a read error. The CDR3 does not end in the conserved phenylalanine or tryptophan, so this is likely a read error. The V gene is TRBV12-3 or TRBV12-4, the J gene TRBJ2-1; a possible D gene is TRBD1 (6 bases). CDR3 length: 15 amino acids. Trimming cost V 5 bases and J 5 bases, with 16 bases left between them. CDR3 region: CASSPRQVDHNEQFC. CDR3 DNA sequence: TGTGCCAGCAGTCCCCGACAGGTAGATCACAATGAGCAGTTCTGC.

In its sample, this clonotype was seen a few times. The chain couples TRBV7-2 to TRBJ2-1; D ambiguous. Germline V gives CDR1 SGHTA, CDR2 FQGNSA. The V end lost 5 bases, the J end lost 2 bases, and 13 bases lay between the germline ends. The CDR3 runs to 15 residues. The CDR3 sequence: CASSPLRVTYNEQFF. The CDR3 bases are TGTGCCAGCAGCCCCCTAAGAGTTACCTACAATGAGCAGTTCTTC.